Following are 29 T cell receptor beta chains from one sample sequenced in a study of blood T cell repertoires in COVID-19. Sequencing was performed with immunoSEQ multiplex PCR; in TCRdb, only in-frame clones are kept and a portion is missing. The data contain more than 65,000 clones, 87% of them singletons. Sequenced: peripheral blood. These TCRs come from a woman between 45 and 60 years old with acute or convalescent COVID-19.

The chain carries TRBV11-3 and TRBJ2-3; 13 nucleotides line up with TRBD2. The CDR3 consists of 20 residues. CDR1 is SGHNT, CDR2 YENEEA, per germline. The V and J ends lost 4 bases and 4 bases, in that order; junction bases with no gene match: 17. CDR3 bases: TGTGCCAGCAGCTCCTGGACTAGCGGGAGTGACCCTAGGGGGGCAGATACGCAGTATTTT. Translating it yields CASSSWTSGSDPRGADTQYF.

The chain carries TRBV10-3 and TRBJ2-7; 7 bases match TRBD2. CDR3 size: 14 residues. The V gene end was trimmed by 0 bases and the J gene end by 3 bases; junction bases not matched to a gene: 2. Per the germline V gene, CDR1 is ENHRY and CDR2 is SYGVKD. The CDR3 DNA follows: TGTGCCATCAGTGAGTCGGGGACTAACTACGAGCAGTACTTC. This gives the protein CAISESGTNYEQYF.

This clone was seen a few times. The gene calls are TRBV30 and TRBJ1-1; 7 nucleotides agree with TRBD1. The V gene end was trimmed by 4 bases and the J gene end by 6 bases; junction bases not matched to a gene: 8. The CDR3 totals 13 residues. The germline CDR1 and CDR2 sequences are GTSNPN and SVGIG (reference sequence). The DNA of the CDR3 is TGTGCCTGGAACGGAGACAGGGTCGCTGAAGCTTTCTTT. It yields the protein CAWNGDRVAEAFF.

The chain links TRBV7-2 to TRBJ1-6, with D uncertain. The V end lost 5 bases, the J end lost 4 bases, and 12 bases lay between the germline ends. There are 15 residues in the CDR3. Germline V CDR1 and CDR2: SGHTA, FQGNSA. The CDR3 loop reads CASSPEGRYNSPLHF. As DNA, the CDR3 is TGTGCCAGCAGCCCGGAAGGGAGATATAATTCACCCCTCCACTTT.

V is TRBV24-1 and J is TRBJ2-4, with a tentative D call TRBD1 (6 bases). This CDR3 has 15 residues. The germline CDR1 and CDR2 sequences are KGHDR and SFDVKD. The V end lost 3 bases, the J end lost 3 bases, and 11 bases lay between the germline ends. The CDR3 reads CATSDKGQYKNIQYF. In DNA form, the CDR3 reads TGTGCCACCAGTGATAAAGGACAGTACAAAAACATTCAGTACTTC.

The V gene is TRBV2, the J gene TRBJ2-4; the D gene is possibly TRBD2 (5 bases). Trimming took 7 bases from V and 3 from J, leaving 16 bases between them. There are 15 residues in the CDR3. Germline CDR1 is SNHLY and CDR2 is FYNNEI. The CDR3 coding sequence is TGTGCCAGCACCAGTCGGGGTTCAGGCAAAAACATTCAGTACTTC. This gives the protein CASTSRGSGKNIQYF.

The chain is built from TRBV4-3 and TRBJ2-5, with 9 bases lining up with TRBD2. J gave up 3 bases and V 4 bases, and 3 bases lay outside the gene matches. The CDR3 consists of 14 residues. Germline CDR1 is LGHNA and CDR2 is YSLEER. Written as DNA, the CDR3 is TGCGCCAGCAGCCGGGCTAGCGGGAAAGAGACCCAGTACTTC. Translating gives CASSRASGKETQYF.

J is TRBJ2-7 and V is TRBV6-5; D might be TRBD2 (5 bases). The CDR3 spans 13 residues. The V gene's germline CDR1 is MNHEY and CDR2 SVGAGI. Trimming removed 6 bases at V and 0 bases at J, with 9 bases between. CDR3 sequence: CASREASSYEQYF. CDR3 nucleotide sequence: TGTGCCAGCAGGGAGGCAAGCTCCTACGAGCAGTACTTC.

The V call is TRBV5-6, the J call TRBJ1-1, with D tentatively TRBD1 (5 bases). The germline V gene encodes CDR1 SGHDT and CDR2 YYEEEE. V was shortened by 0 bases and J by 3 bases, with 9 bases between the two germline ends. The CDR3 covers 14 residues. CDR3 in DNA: TGTGCCAGCAGCTTGGGAAGGGGTTACACTGAAGCTTTCTTT. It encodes CASSLGRGYTEAFF.

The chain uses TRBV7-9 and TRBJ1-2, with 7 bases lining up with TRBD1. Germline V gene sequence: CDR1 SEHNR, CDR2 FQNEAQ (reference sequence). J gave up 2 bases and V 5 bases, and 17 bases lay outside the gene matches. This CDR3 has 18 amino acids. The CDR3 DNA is TGTGCCAGCAGCCCCACCCACTTTTCCGGGACAGAAAACTATGGCTACACCTTC. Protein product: CASSPTHFSGTENYGYTF.

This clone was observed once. The CDR3 DNA reads as TGCAGCGCATCTGGAGGGGATGGGCTCACCGGGGAGCTGTTTTTT. Protein: CSASGGDGLTGELFF. This chain joins TRBV29-1 and TRBJ2-2; the D gene is possibly TRBD2 (6 bases). Trimming pared 7 bases from V and 4 bases from J, leaving 19 bases between. CDR3 length equals 15 residues. The germline V gene encodes CDR1 SQVTM and CDR2 ANQGSEA.

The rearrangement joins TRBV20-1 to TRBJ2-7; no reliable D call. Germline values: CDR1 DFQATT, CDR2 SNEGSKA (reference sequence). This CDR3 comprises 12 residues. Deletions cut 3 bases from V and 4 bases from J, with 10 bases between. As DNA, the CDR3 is TGCAGTGCTAGTTATGACAATTACGAGCAGTACTTC. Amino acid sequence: CSASYDNYEQYF.

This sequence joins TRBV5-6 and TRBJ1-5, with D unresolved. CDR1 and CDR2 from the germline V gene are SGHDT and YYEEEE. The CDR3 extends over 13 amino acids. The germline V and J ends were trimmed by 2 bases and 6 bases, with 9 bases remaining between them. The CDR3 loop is CASSFQSGQPQHF. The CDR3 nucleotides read TGTGCCAGCAGCTTTCAGTCTGGTCAGCCCCAGCATTTT.

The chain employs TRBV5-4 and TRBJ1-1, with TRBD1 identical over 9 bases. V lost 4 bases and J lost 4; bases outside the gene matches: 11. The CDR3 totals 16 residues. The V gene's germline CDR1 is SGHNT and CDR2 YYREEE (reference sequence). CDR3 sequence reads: CASSVGDREWGTEAFF. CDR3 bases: TGTGCCAGCAGCGTGGGGGACAGGGAATGGGGCACTGAAGCTTTCTTT.

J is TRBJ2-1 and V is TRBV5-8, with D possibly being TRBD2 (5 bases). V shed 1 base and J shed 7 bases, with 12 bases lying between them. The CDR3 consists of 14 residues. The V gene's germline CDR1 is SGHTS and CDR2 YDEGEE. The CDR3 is CASSLQLVVNEQFF. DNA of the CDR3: TGTGCCAGCAGCTTGCAACTAGTAGTGAATGAGCAGTTCTTC. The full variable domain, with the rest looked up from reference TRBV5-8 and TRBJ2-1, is EAGVTQSPTHLIKTRGQQATLRCSPISGHTSVYWYQQALGLGLQFLLWYDEGEERNRGNFPPRFSGRQFPNYSSELNVNALELEDSALYLCASSLQLVVNEQFFGPGTRLTVL.

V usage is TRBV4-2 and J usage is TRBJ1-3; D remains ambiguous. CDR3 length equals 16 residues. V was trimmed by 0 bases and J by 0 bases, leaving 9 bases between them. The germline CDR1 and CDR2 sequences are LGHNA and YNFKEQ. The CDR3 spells CASSQDWAASGNTIYF. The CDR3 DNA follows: TGTGCCAGCAGCCAAGATTGGGCCGCCTCTGGAAACACCATATATTTT.

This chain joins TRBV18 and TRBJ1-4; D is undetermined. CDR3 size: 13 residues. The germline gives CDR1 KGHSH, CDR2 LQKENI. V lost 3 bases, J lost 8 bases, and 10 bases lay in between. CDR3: CASSPLEWEKLFF. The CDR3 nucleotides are TGTGCCAGCTCACCGCTGGAGTGGGAAAAACTGTTTTTT.

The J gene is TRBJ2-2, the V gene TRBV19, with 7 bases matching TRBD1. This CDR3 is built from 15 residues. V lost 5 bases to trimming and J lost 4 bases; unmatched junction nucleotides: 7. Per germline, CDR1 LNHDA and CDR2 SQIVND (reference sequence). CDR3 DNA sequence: TGTGCCAGTAGTTTCACAGGGGTATCCACCGGGGAGCTGTTTTTT. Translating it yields CASSFTGVSTGELFF.

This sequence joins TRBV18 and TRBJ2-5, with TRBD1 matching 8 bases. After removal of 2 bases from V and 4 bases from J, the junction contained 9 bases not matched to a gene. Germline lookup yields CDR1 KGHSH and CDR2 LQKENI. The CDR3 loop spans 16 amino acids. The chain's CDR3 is CASSPRRTGRGETQYF. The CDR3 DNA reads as TGTGCCAGCTCACCAAGGAGGACAGGGCGGGGAGAGACCCAGTACTTC. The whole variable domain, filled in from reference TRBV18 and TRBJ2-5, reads NAGVMQNPRHLVRRRGQEARLRCSPMKGHSHVYWYRQLPEEGLKFMVYLQKENIIDESGMPKERFSAEFPKEGPSILRIQQVVRGDSAAYFCASSPRRTGRGETQYFGPGTRLLVL.

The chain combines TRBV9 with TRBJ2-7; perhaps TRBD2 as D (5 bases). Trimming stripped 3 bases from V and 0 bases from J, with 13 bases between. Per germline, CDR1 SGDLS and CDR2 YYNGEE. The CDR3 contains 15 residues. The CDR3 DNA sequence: TGTGCCAGCAGCGCCGGAGGAAGTCGCTCCTACGAGCAGTACTTC. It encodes CASSAGGSRSYEQYF.

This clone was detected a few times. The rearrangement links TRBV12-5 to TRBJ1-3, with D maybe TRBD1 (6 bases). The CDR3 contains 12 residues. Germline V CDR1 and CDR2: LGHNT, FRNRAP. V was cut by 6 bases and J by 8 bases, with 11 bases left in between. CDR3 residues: CASGAQGYTIYF. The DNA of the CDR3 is TGTGCTAGTGGCGCACAGGGTTACACCATATATTTT.

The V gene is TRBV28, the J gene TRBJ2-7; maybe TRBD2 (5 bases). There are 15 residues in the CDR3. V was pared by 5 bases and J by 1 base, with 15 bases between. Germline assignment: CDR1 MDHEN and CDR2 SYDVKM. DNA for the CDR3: TGTGCCAGCAGTGGGAGCCCTTCGGGGTCCTACGAGCAGTACTTC. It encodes CASSGSPSGSYEQYF.

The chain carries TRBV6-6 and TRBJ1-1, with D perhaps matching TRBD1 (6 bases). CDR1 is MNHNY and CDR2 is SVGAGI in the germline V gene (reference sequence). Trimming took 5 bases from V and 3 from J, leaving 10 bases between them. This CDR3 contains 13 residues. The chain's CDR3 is CASSDYRDTEAFF. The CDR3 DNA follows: TGTGCCAGCAGTGATTACAGGGACACTGAAGCTTTCTTT.

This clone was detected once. CDR3 bases: TGTGCCAGCAGTTTAGGACAGCCTAATCAGCCCCAGCATTTT. As protein: CASSLGQPNQPQHF. This chain uses TRBV6-5 with TRBJ1-5, with D perhaps matching TRBD1 (6 bases). Trimming left V 4 bases short and J 4 bases short, with 11 bases between. The CDR3 loop spans 14 amino acids. In germline, CDR1 is MNHEY, CDR2 SVGAGI.

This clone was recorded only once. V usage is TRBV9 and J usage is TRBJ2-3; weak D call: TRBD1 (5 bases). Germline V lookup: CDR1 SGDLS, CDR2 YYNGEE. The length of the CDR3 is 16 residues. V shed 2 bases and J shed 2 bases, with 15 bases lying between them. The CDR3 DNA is TGTGCCAGCAGCGTTGGGGCGGCGAGGTCCACAGATACGCAGTATTTT. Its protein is CASSVGAARSTDTQYF. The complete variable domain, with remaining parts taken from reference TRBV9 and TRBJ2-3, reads DSGVTQTPKHLITATGQRVTLRCSPRSGDLSVYWYQQSLDQGLQFLIQYYNGEERAKGNILERFSAQQFPDLHSELNLSSLELGDSALYFCASSVGAARSTDTQYFGPGTRLTVL.

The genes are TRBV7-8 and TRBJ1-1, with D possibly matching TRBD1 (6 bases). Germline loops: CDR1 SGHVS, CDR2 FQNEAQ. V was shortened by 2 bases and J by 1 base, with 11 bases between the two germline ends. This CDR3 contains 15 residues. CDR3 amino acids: CASSLRGGRNTEAFF. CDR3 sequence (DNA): TGTGCCAGCAGCTTAAGGGGGGGCCGGAACACTGAAGCTTTCTTT.

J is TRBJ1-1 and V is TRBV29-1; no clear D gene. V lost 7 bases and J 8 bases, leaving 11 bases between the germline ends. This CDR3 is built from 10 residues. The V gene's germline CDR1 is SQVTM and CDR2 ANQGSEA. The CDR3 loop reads CSAGLSEAFF. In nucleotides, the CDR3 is TGCAGCGCGGGTCTTAGCGAAGCTTTCTTT.

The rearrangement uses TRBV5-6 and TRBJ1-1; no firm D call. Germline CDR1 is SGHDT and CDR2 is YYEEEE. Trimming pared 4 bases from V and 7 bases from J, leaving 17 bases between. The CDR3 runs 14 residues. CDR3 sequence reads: CASSAGSGGLEAFF. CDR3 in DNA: TGTGCCAGCAGCGCGGGGTCAGGTGGTCTTGAAGCTTTCTTT.

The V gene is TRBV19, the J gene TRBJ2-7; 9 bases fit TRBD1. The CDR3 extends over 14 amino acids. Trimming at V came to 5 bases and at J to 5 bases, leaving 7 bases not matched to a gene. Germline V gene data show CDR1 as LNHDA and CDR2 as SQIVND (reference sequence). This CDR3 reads CASSATTGGDEQYF. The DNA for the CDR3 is TGTGCCAGTAGTGCCACGACAGGGGGGGACGAGCAGTACTTC.